Below are 8 T cell receptor beta chains sequenced from a single sample in a study of cytomegalovirus exposure and HLA in healthy donors. The PCR was carried out with 60 Vbeta primers and 13 Jbeta primers. Profiled with immunoSEQ multiplex PCR; TCRdb holds only in-frame clones, not every one. With around 100,000 clones in the sample, the ten largest clones hold 0.59%. Sequences were obtained from PBMCs. The origin of the receptors is a man in his forties or fifties in good health and CMV-seronegative.

The gene calls are TRBV5-5 and TRBJ2-7; 9 positions match TRBD2. The V gene end was trimmed by 2 bases and the J gene end by 0 bases; junction bases not matched to a gene: 12. Per the germline V gene, CDR1 is SGHKS and CDR2 is YYEKEE (reference sequence). This CDR3 comprises 18 residues. The CDR3 DNA reads TGTGCCAGCAGCTTTAGGTTTGAGAGGACTAGCGTCTCCTACGAGCAGTACTTC. Its translation is CASSFRFERTSVSYEQYF. Filled out from reference TRBV5-5 and TRBJ2-7, the complete variable domain reads DAGVTQSPTHLIKTRGQQVTLRCSPISGHKSVSWYQQVLGQGPQFIFQYYEKEERGRGNFPDRFSARQFPNYSSELNVNALLLGDSALYLCASSFRFERTSVSYEQYFGPGTRLTVT.

V is TRBV29-1 and J is TRBJ2-7; tentatively, D is TRBD1 (6 bases). This CDR3 comprises 13 residues. The germline CDR1 and CDR2 sequences are SQVTM and ANQGSEA. V was trimmed by 6 bases and J by 2 bases, leaving 14 bases between them. The CDR3 is CSVAGDSAYEQYF. CDR3 sequence (DNA): TGCAGCGTAGCAGGGGATTCAGCCTACGAGCAGTACTTC.

The chain links TRBV6-6 to TRBJ1-5; 9 positions agree with TRBD1. Unmatched junction bases numbered 5, after V lost 6 bases and J lost 5 bases. Germline CDR1 is MNHNY and CDR2 is SVGAGI (reference sequence). The CDR3 runs to 14 residues. CDR3 sequence: CASSSTGGYQPQHF. CDR3 sequence (DNA): TGTGCCAGCAGCTCTACAGGGGGCTATCAGCCCCAGCATTTT.

The chain uses TRBV6-5 and TRBJ2-7; TRBD1 aligns across 8 bases. V lost 5 bases, J lost 0 bases, and 6 bases stayed unmatched. The CDR3 contains 15 residues. Germline CDR1 reads MNHEY; CDR2 reads SVGAGI. The CDR3 reads CASSPRQGSSYEQYF. The CDR3 DNA follows: TGTGCCAGCAGTCCGCGACAGGGGAGCTCCTACGAGCAGTACTTC.

The chain joins TRBV7-8 to TRBJ2-5; D is unclear. This CDR3 has 13 amino acids. Trimming removed 4 bases at V and 4 bases at J, with 10 bases between. Looked up from germline, CDR1 is SGHVS and CDR2 is FQNEAQ. The CDR3 protein is CASSSSPPETQYF. Written as DNA, the CDR3 is TGTGCCAGCAGCTCCAGTCCCCCAGAGACCCAGTACTTC.

V gene TRBV11-2 combines with J gene TRBJ1-2; D is unclear. The CDR3 spans 15 residues. From germline, CDR1 is SGHAT and CDR2 FQNNGV. Trimming pared 7 bases from V and 6 bases from J, leaving 21 bases between. The CDR3 region is CASTLKAYSRDGYTF. The CDR3 DNA reads TGTGCCAGCACCCTAAAGGCGTACTCGAGGGATGGCTACACCTTC.

A remark on this clone: Other DNA sequences from this sample encode an identical CDR3 as well. The chain uses TRBV5-1 and TRBJ2-7; TRBD1 is a possible D gene (6 bases). The germline V gene has CDR1 SGHRS and CDR2 YFSETQ. The CDR3 loop spans 13 amino acids. V was pared by 0 bases and J by 5 bases, with 9 bases between. The CDR3 coding sequence is TGCGCCAGCAGCTTGGGTGGGGGCGACGAGCAGTACTTC. The encoded protein is CASSLGGGDEQYF. Together with reference TRBV5-1 and TRBJ2-7, the CDR3 gives the full variable domain: KAGVTQTPRYLIKTRGQQVTLSCSPISGHRSVSWYQQTPGQGLQFLFEYFSETQRNKGNFPGRFSGRQFSNSRSEMNVSTLELGDSALYLCASSLGGGDEQYFGPGTRLTVT.

In regard to this clone: At one of its ends the junction is not consistent with the germline gene, which may arise from a read error. The chain employs TRBV18 and TRBJ1-2, with D unclear. The CDR3 runs to 16 residues. Germline CDR1 KGHSH, CDR2 LQKENI. The CDR3 reads CASSSPGSQLVYGYTF. DNA of the CDR3: TGTGCCAGCTCATCACCGGGGAGCCAGCTGGTCTATGGCTACACCTTC.